One sample yielded the 17 T cell receptor beta chains listed below, sequenced in a study of post-analysis software for immune sequencing data. Study-wide points: Patients carried a handful of TRBV segments more frequently than controls did, and TRBV5-6, TRBV5-1 and TRBV20-1 were among them.

Their specific antigens are unknown. Built from TCR beta cDNA, the libraries had unique molecular identifiers in them. TCRdb passed the PCR reads through MiXCR, listing each CDR3 protein once. The sample has about 770,000 distinct CDR3 sequences; under 60% are singletons. The specimen sequenced was blood. The receptors come from a girl between 10 and 17 years old with multiple sclerosis.

This clonotype appeared a few times. This sequence joins TRBV25-1 and TRBJ1-1, with D uncertain. CDR1 is MGHDK, CDR2 SYGVNS, per germline. The CDR3 extends over 11 amino acids. V was cut by 9 bases and J by 1 base, with 6 bases left in between. Here the CDR3 reads CASEANTEAFF. CDR3 in DNA: TGTGCCAGTGAAGCGAACACTGAAGCTTTCTTT.

This clonotype was counted between two and nine times. CDR3 region: CSARRLAGVDEQYF. The CDR3 nucleotides read TGCAGTGCCAGACGTCTAGCGGGAGTTGACGAGCAGTACTTC. J is TRBJ2-7 and V is TRBV20-1; 10 bases line up with TRBD2. The CDR3 contains 14 residues. The germline V gene has CDR1 DFQATT and CDR2 SNEGSKA (reference sequence). Germline trimming cut 6 bases from V and 5 bases from J; bases unmatched to any gene: 10.

The V gene is TRBV24-1, the J gene TRBJ2-1, with 10 bases fitting TRBD2. CDR3 length: 16 residues. Trimming at V came to 2 bases and at J to 10 bases, leaving 10 bases not matched to a gene. The germline gives CDR1 KGHDR, CDR2 SFDVKD. CDR3 DNA sequence: TGTGCCACCAGTGATTCGCTAGCGGGAGTAAGAGAGGAGCAGTTCTTC. It is translated as CATSDSLAGVREEQFF.

The chain links TRBV3-1 to TRBJ1-6; D is unresolved. This CDR3 comprises 13 residues. Trimming shortened V by 3 bases and J by 9 bases, and 9 bases separated the two germline ends. Germline V gene data show CDR1 as LGHDT and CDR2 as YNNKEL (reference sequence). The CDR3 sequence is CASSQGTSSPLHF. The CDR3 DNA reads as TGTGCCAGCAGCCAGGGAACCTCTTCACCCCTCCACTTT.

This clonotype has more than one count but fewer than ten. The gene calls are TRBV10-3 and TRBJ2-1; 9 bases agree with TRBD2. Germline V gene data show CDR1 as ENHRY and CDR2 as SYGVKD. The CDR3 length is 12 residues. V was clipped by 8 bases and J by 9 bases; unmatched bases: 5. The chain's CDR3 is CAIVAGEGEQFF. CDR3 nucleotides: TGTGCCATCGTAGCGGGAGAAGGTGAGCAGTTCTTC.

The J gene is TRBJ2-3, the V gene TRBV5-1, with 8 bases fitting TRBD1. The CDR3 loop spans 16 amino acids. V gave up 4 bases and J gave up 4 bases; unmatched junction bases: 11. Looked up from germline, CDR1 is SGHRS and CDR2 is YFSETQ. This chain's CDR3 is CASSRRQGLAPDTQYF. In nucleotides, the CDR3 is TGCGCCAGCAGCCGCCGACAGGGGTTGGCTCCAGATACGCAGTATTTT.

This clonotype turned up a few times. The rearrangement links TRBV30 to TRBJ2-1; perhaps TRBD2 as D (5 bases). V lost 4 bases, J lost 3 bases, and 13 bases lay in between. Looked up from germline, CDR1 is GTSNPN and CDR2 is SVGIG (reference sequence). This CDR3 spans 14 amino acids. CDR3 amino acids: CAWTWRAGYNEQFF. The CDR3 DNA reads TGTGCCTGGACCTGGCGGGCGGGCTACAATGAGCAGTTCTTC.

The chain uses TRBV12-3 or TRBV12-4 and TRBJ2-5; tentatively, D is TRBD1 (5 bases). The CDR3 sequence is 14 residues long. The V end lost 1 base, the J end lost 5 bases, and 11 bases lay between the germline ends. The CDR3: CASSLGWGRETQYF. The CDR3 DNA follows: TGTGCCAGCAGTTTAGGTTGGGGCCGGGAGACCCAGTACTTC.

Details on this clonotype: Its ends do not fully match the called genes, so a read error is possible. The chain links TRBV5-1 to TRBJ2-1, with D possibly being TRBD1 (6 bases). The CDR3 spans 16 residues. The germline gives CDR1 SGHRS, CDR2 YFSETQ. Written as DNA, the CDR3 is TGTGCTAGCAGCTTGGTAGGACAGCACCAATACAATGAGCAGTTCTTC. Translating it yields CASSLVGQHQYNEQFF. Together with reference TRBV5-1 and TRBJ2-1, the CDR3 gives the full variable domain: KAGVTQTPRYLIKTRGQQVTLSCSPISGHRSVSWYQQTPGQGLQFLFEYFSETQRNKGNFPGRFSGRQFSNSRSEMNVSTLELGDSALYLCASSLVGQHQYNEQFFGPGTRLTVL.

Of note for this clonotype: One end of the junction varies from germline; a read error may be responsible. The V call is TRBV28, the J call TRBJ2-1, with TRBD1 identical over 8 bases. With the DNA end fitting TRBJ2-7 better, the J assignment may be wrong. The CDR3 length is 15 residues. Germline V CDR1 and CDR2: MDHEN, SYDVKM. DNA for the CDR3: TGTGCCGGCAGCCCGACAGGGGACCCTACCTACGAGCAGTACTTC. Amino acid sequence: CAGSPTGDPTYEQYF.

The chain carries TRBV10-3 and TRBJ1-1; 8 bases line up with TRBD1. The junction had 9 bases not matched to a gene; V was cut back by 9 bases and J by 6 bases. Germline V gene sequence: CDR1 ENHRY, CDR2 SYGVKD. The CDR3 has 13 residues. The CDR3 spells CAMTGQETSEAFF. DNA for the CDR3: TGTGCCATGACGGGACAGGAGACCTCTGAAGCTTTCTTT.

The rearrangement uses TRBV12-3 or TRBV12-4 and TRBJ2-3, with D tentatively TRBD1 (6 bases). Trimming stripped 5 bases from V and 2 bases from J, with 11 bases between. The CDR3 totals 14 residues. The CDR3 reads CASSRQEFTDTQYF. The CDR3 bases are TGTGCCAGCAGTCGACAGGAATTCACAGATACGCAGTATTTT.

The rearrangement joins TRBV20-1 to TRBJ2-7; D possibly matches TRBD1 or TRBD2 (5 bases each). V gave up 1 base and J gave up 2 bases, with 18 bases separating them. From germline, CDR1 is DFQATT and CDR2 SNEGSKA (reference sequence). This CDR3 comprises 16 residues. This CDR3 is CSARVEARDGPYEQYF. CDR3 DNA sequence: TGCAGTGCTAGAGTCGAAGCCCGGGACGGGCCCTACGAGCAGTACTTC.

The genes are TRBV7-9 and TRBJ2-2; 9 nucleotides match TRBD2. Germline V gene lookup returns CDR1 SEHNR and CDR2 FQNEAQ (reference sequence). V was pared by 5 bases and J by 9 bases, with 10 bases of the junction left unmatched. The CDR3 spans 15 residues. The CDR3 here is CASSRSREGPRELFF. CDR3 coding DNA: TGTGCCAGCAGCCGTTCGCGGGAGGGCCCGAGGGAGCTGTTTTTT.

Comment on this clonotype: Relative to the germline gene, one junction end is altered; a read error may explain this. The chain employs TRBV24-1 and TRBJ2-1; D gene uncertain. From germline, CDR1 is KGHDR and CDR2 SFDVKD. This CDR3 spans 15 amino acids. In DNA, the CDR3 is TGTGCCACCAGTGAGCCAAGGTCCGCATACAATAAGCAGTTCTTC. Its translation: CATSEPRSAYNKQFF.

The chain employs TRBV12-3 or TRBV12-4 and TRBJ1-1; possible D gene TRBD1, 5 bases. The CDR3 has 12 residues. Trimming cost V 3 bases and J 6 bases, with 8 bases left between them. CDR3 amino acids: CASSFQGSEAFF. CDR3 coding DNA: TGTGCCAGCAGTTTTCAGGGCTCTGAAGCTTTCTTT.

This clonotype was observed at least ten times. The chain employs TRBV20-1 and TRBJ2-7, with TRBD2 as a possible D gene (5 bases). V was cut by 5 bases and J by 4 bases, with 9 bases left in between. Germline V gene sequence: CDR1 DFQATT, CDR2 SNEGSKA (reference sequence). CDR3 size: 11 residues. The CDR3 DNA is TGCAGTGCTTACGGGGAGTACGAGCAGTACTTC. Amino acid sequence: CSAYGEYEQYF.